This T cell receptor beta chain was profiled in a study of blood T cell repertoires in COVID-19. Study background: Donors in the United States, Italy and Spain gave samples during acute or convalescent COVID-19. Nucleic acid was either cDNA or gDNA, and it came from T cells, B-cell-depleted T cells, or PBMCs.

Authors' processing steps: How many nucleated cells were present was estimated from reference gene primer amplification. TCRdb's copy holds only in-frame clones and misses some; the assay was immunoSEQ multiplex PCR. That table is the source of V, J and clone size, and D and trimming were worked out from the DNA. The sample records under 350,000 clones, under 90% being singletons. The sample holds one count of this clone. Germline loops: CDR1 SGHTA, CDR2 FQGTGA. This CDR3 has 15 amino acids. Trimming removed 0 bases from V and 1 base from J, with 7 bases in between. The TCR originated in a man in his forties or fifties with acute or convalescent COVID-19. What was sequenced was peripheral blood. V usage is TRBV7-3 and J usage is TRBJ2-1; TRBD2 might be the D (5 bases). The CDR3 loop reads CASSLTWESYNEQFF. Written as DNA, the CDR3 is TGTGCCAGCAGCTTAACATGGGAGTCCTACAATGAGCAGTTCTTC.